This is a list of T cell receptor beta chains from one sample in a study of T cell responses to AZD1222 COVID-19 vaccine. TCRdb's table, derived via immunoSEQ multiplex PCR, lists solely in-frame clones and lacks some. The table has 120,000 or so clones, around 90% seen once. Material: peripheral blood, obtained on day 0 of MenACWY control vaccination. These receptors all come from an adult in good health. Both conserved end residues are part of each CDR3. Fields, in order: V gene, J gene, CDR3 length, D gene, clone size, CDR3 protein, CDR3 DNA. The D gene is left open where the match is weak. A row's size may be missing; if present it is once, few, many or a size class.

>TRBV5-4|TRBJ2-2|18|TRBD2|once
CASSPFTGREGRTGELFF
TGTGCCAGCAGCCCCTTCACAGGGCGGGAGGGCCGCACCGGGGAGCTGTTTTTT
>TRBV5-5|TRBJ2-7|16|-|-
CASSLELGLGSYEQYF
TGTGCCAGCAGCCTAGAGCTGGGATTGGGCTCCTACGAGCAGTACTTC
>TRBV7-9|TRBJ2-1|16|-|-
CASSTTGFPNYNEQFF
TGTGCCAGCAGCACAACAGGGTTCCCCAACTACAATGAGCAGTTCTTC
>TRBV6-5|TRBJ1-1|12|-|-
CASMTPYTEAFF
TGTGCCAGCATGACGCCGTACACTGAAGCTTTCTTT
>TRBV4-1|TRBJ2-2|12|-|-
CASSQSTGELFF
TGCGCCAGCAGCCAGAGCACCGGGGAGCTGTTTTTT
>TRBV3-1/TRBV3-2|TRBJ2-1|17|TRBD2|-
CASSPSGREGWHNEQFF
TGTGCCAGCAGCCCCAGCGGGAGAGAGGGCTGGCACAATGAGCAGTTCTTC
>TRBV6-5|TRBJ1-1|14|-|-
CASRPGQMNTEAFF
TGTGCCAGCAGACCGGGACAAATGAACACTGAAGCTTTCTTT
>TRBV15|TRBJ2-7|15|-|few
CATSPGGGGPYEQYF
TGTGCCACCAGCCCAGGAGGGGGCGGACCCTACGAGCAGTACTTC
>TRBV7-6|TRBJ1-1|15|-|-
CASSTSAGLVTEAFF
TGTGCCAGCAGCACCTCAGCAGGGCTCGTCACTGAAGCTTTCTTT
>TRBV7-9|TRBJ1-3|15|TRBD1|-
CASSPGTGTGNTIYF
TGTGCCAGCAGTCCCGGGACAGGGACTGGAAACACCATATATTTT
>TRBV6-1|TRBJ1-2|16|-|few
CASSELGGPRDYGYTF
TGTGCCAGCAGTGAATTAGGGGGTCCCCGTGACTATGGCTACACCTTC
>TRBV3-1/TRBV3-2|TRBJ2-7|15|-|-
CASSQVLAVPYEQYF
TGTGCCAGCAGCCAAGTATTAGCGGTCCCCTACGAGCAGTACTTC
>TRBV5-1|TRBJ2-2|12|-|-
CASGGAAGELFF
TGCGCCAGCGGGGGGGCCGCCGGGGAGCTGTTTTTT
>TRBV5-8|TRBJ2-1|17|TRBD1|-
CASSLSWDRGNYNEQFF
TGTGCCAGCAGCTTGTCCTGGGACAGGGGGAACTACAATGAGCAGTTCTTC
>TRBV19|TRBJ2-1|13|-|few
CASSPGVNNEQFF
TGTGCCAGTAGTCCCGGGGTTAACAATGAGCAGTTCTTC
>TRBV7-3|TRBJ1-1|14|-|-
CASSPGTLSREAFF
TGTGCCAGCAGCCCTGGGACCTTGAGTAGAGAAGCTTTCTTT
>TRBV14|TRBJ2-3|15|TRBD2|-
CASSPSGGGYDTQYF
TGTGCCAGCAGCCCTTCGGGGGGTGGTTACGATACGCAGTATTTT
>TRBV11-3|TRBJ2-2|15|TRBD1|-
CASSPGTGRSGELFF
TGTGCCAGCAGCCCTGGGACAGGGAGGTCCGGGGAGCTGTTTTTT
>TRBV3-1/TRBV3-2|TRBJ2-2|18|TRBD2|-
CASSQIGTSGAYTGELFF
TGTGCCAGCAGCCAAATCGGGACTAGCGGGGCTTACACCGGGGAGCTGTTTTTT
>TRBV30|TRBJ1-3|15|-|-
CAWSAGTDSGNTIYF
TGTGCCTGGAGCGCCGGGACGGACTCTGGAAACACCATATATTTT
>TRBV19|TRBJ2-2|15|-|-
CASSIWGTNTGELFF
TGTGCCAGTAGTATATGGGGGACGAACACCGGGGAGCTGTTTTTT
>TRBV7-8|TRBJ2-3|15|-|-
CASSFKVQGEDTQYF
TGTGCCAGCAGCTTTAAAGTGCAAGGGGAAGATACGCAGTATTTT
>TRBV10-3|TRBJ1-2|16|TRBD1|-
CAIRTPTGGRHSGYTF
TGTGCCATCAGAACGCCGACAGGGGGCAGGCACAGTGGCTACACCTTC
>TRBV5-4|TRBJ1-4|15|TRBD1|-
CASSRNRGSNEKLFF
TGTGCCAGCAGCAGAAACAGGGGCTCTAATGAAAAACTGTTTTTT
>TRBV6-2/TRBV6-3|TRBJ1-6|15|-|-
CASSYGGSYNSPLHF
TGTGCCAGCAGTTACGGGGGCTCCTATAATTCACCCCTCCACTTT
>TRBV24-1|TRBJ2-2|17|TRBD2|-
CATSDTRTSLNTGELFF
TGTGCCACCAGTGATACCCGGACTAGCCTGAACACCGGGGAGCTGTTTTTT
>TRBV28|TRBJ2-2|17|TRBD1|-
CASSLRGRLWNTGELFF
TGTGCCAGCAGTTTAAGGGGGCGGCTATGGAACACCGGGGAGCTGTTTTTT
>TRBV7-9|TRBJ2-1|14|-|few
CASSPNVPSNEQFF
TGTGCCAGCAGCCCGAACGTCCCGAGCAATGAGCAGTTCTTC
>TRBV4-3|TRBJ1-4|15|-|-
CASSQGLVVGEKLFF
TGCGCCAGCAGCCAAGGATTGGTGGTGGGGGAAAAACTGTTTTTT
>TRBV27|TRBJ1-3|14|-|-
CASSLHQGGNTIYF
TGTGCCAGCAGTTTGCACCAGGGTGGAAACACCATATATTTT
>TRBV7-8|TRBJ2-2|15|TRBD2|-
CASSLGGLFTGELFF
TGTGCCAGCAGCTTAGGGGGACTATTCACCGGGGAGCTGTTTTTT
>TRBV7-8|TRBJ1-2|15|TRBD1|-
CASSPIRDRGYGYTF
TGTGCCAGCAGCCCTATCCGGGACAGGGGCTATGGCTACACCTTC
>TRBV11-2|TRBJ2-6|16|-|-
CASSFPRLSGANVLTF
TGTGCCAGCAGCTTCCCTAGGCTCTCTGGGGCCAACGTCCTGACTTTC
>TRBV2|TRBJ2-1|14|-|-
CASSGGTQGNEQFF
TGTGCCAGCAGTGGGGGGACACAGGGAAATGAGCAGTTCTTC
>TRBV6-5|TRBJ1-1|13|-|-
CASSYSVNTEAFF
TGTGCCAGCAGTTACTCGGTGAACACTGAAGCTTTCTTT
>TRBV19|TRBJ1-5|15|-|-
CASKTGQNSNQPQHF
TGTGCCAGTAAAACGGGGCAGAATAGCAATCAGCCCCAGCATTTT
>TRBV28|TRBJ2-2|17|TRBD1|-
CASSLSGTGRREGELFF
TGTGCCAGCAGTTTATCAGGGACAGGGAGAAGGGAAGGGGAGCTGTTTTTT
>TRBV20-1|TRBJ2-7|11|-|once
CSANLFGEQYF
TGCAGTGCTAACCTTTTTGGCGAGCAGTACTTC
>TRBV2|TRBJ2-1|14|-|-
CASSEAVGYNEQFF
TGTGCCAGCAGTGAAGCTGTGGGGTACAATGAGCAGTTCTTC
>TRBV6-5|TRBJ2-7|13|-|-
CASNPDVRYEQYF
TGTGCCAGCAACCCCGACGTGCGCTACGAGCAGTACTTC
>TRBV19|TRBJ1-3|15|-|-
CASSSHFTSGNTIYF
TGTGCCAGTAGTTCCCATTTCACCTCTGGAAACACCATATATTTT
>TRBV14|TRBJ1-2|13|-|-
CASSQVLTYGYTF
TGTGCCAGCAGCCAAGTTTTGACCTATGGCTACACCTTC
>TRBV6-5|TRBJ2-7|15|-|-
CASSSTGHSFYEQYF
TGTGCCAGCAGCTCTACAGGGCATAGTTTCTACGAGCAGTACTTC
>TRBV11-1|TRBJ1-6|14|TRBD1|-
CASSLTGYNSPLHF
TGTGCCAGCAGCTTGACAGGGTATAATTCACCCCTCCACTTT
>TRBV7-6|TRBJ2-3|16|-|-
CASRLRGEQLGDTQYF
TGTGCCAGCAGGCTCCGGGGTGAACAGCTAGGAGATACGCAGTATTTT
>TRBV6-2/TRBV6-3|TRBJ2-5|16|-|-
CASSYALLGGQETQYF
TGTGCCAGCAGTTACGCACTTTTGGGGGGTCAAGAGACCCAGTACTTC
>TRBV5-1|TRBJ2-3|15|-|few
CASSSRDTFPDTQYF
TGCGCCAGCAGCTCCCGGGACACGTTTCCGGATACGCAGTATTTT
>TRBV28|TRBJ1-2|15|-|-
CASSLDPGNGYGYTF
TGTGCCAGCAGTTTAGACCCGGGCAACGGCTATGGCTACACCTTC
>TRBV7-2|TRBJ2-7|13|TRBD2|-
CASQWLADYEQYF
TGTGCCAGCCAGTGGCTAGCGGACTACGAGCAGTACTTC
>TRBV19|TRBJ2-1|15|-|-
CASREGTGAYNEQFF
TGTGCCAGTAGGGAGGGGACTGGGGCTTACAATGAGCAGTTCTTC
>TRBV6-5|TRBJ1-5|11|-|-
CASRGNQPQHF
TGTGCCAGCAGGGGGAACCAGCCCCAGCATTTT
>TRBV28|TRBJ1-4|11|-|-
CASRGFEKLFF
TGTGCCAGCCGGGGTTTTGAAAAACTGTTTTTT
>TRBV6-5|TRBJ1-5|15|-|-
CASTRGFPQGQPQHF
TGTGCCAGCACCAGGGGCTTCCCACAGGGTCAGCCCCAGCATTTT
>TRBV5-4|TRBJ2-3|17|TRBD1|-
CASSPGTGAGAGDTQYF
TGTGCCAGCAGCCCGGGGACAGGCGCTGGGGCGGGAGATACGCAGTATTTT
>TRBV7-6|TRBJ2-7|16|-|few
CASSLGQDGRSYEQYF
TGTGCCAGCAGCTTAGGGCAAGACGGACGTTCCTACGAGCAGTACTTC
>TRBV7-3|TRBJ2-2|17|TRBD2|-
CASSLRGPSGSPGELFF
TGTGCCAGCAGCTTACGGGGGCCTAGCGGGAGTCCCGGGGAGCTGTTTTTT
>TRBV27|TRBJ2-3|14|-|-
CASSLGDSTDTQYF
TGTGCCAGCAGTTTAGGGGACAGCACAGATACGCAGTATTTT
>TRBV28|TRBJ1-1|18|-|few
CASSLLVRVGGMNTEAFF
TGTGCCAGCAGTTTATTGGTTCGGGTGGGGGGCATGAACACTGAAGCTTTCTTT
>TRBV28|TRBJ2-3|10|-|-
CASSADTQYF
TGTGCCAGCAGTGCAGATACGCAGTATTTT
>TRBV6-5|TRBJ2-4|14|TRBD1|-
CASSYGDREGIQYF
TGTGCCAGCAGTTATGGGGACAGGGAGGGCATTCAGTACTTC